The TCR beta chain described here comes from a study of T cells expressing NK-cell markers. Across the whole study: Sorted CD3+CD56-NKG2C+, CD3+CD56+NKG2C- and CD3+CD56+NKG2C+ T cells were the source of the TCR beta repertoires.

A remark on this clonotype: The antigen remains undetermined.

Study conclusions and caveats: There were a few donors in whom these clonotypes also led the CD3+CD56-NKG2C+ fraction. In a group of several donors, dominant NKG2C+ clonotypes represented roughly 1.0-8% of CD8+ T cells.

Template switching by 5'RACE with UMIs generated the TCR beta cDNA. Each CDR3 protein gets one entry in TCRdb, which reprocessed the 5' RACE reads and gives no DNA. This sample's table has about 32,000 distinct CDR3 sequences. This sequence originates from a woman aged 18 to 75 in good health. The sample taken for sequencing was blood T cells: a sorted CD56 or NKG2C T cell subset, CD4+ or CD8+ T cells, or bulk PBMC T cells (not recorded which).

The chain's CDR3 is CASSTGTDTDTQYF. The gene calls are TRBV27 and TRBJ2-3; TCRdb's assignment of TRBD1 cannot be checked, as there is no DNA. The germline V gene has CDR1 MNHEY and CDR2 SMNVEV (reference sequence). This CDR3 has 14 amino acids.